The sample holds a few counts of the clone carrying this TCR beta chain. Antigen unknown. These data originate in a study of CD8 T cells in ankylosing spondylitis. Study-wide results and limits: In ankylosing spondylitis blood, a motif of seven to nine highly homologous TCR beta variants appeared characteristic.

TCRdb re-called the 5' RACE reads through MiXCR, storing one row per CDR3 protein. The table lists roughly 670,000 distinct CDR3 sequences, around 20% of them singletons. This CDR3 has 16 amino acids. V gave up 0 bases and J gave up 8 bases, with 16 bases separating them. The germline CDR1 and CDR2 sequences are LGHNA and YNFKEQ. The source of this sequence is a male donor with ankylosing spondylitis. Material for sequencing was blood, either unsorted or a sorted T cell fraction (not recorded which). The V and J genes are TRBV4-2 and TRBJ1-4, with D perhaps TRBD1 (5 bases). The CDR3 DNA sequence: TGTGCCAGCAGCCAAGAGGTAGGGGACTTTCGAGAAAAACTGTTTTTT. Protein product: CASSQEVGDFREKLFF.